This TCR beta chain was captured in a study of HIV-infected patients and healthy controls. TCRdb reanalysed the 5' RACE reads using MiXCR and keeps one entry per CDR3 protein. The data hold 70,000 or so distinct CDR3 sequences, with less than 20% observed a single time. V shed 5 bases and J shed 4 bases, with 10 bases lying between them. The CDR3 has 13 amino acids. This clonotype is labeled as medium-sized. The V and J genes are TRBV12-3 or TRBV12-4 and TRBJ2-3; no firm D call. The TCR was taken from a human donor in good health. Sequencing was done on a sample of CD4+ T cells from blood. The DNA of the CDR3 is TGTGCCAGCAGTCCCCAACGCCCAGATACGCAGTATTTT. Amino acid sequence: CASSPQRPDTQYF.